This paragraph reports one T cell receptor (beta chain). This record comes from a study of T cell changes during pregnancy in multiple sclerosis. The method was immunoSEQ multiplex PCR; TCRdb's version includes in-frame clones alone and lacks a portion of them. The profile shows more than 75,000 clones, about 94% of them singletons. Trimming removed 4 bases at V and 8 bases at J, with 16 bases between. The CDR3 has 15 residues. From germline, CDR1 is SGDLS and CDR2 YYNGEE. Sequences were derived from peripheral blood, sampled in the third trimester of pregnancy. This rearrangement joins TRBV9 to TRBJ1-6; a possible D gene is TRBD1 (5 bases). The receptor comes from a female donor with multiple sclerosis, enrolled in a pregnancy study. CDR3 amino acids: CASSPRQGKDSPLHF. In DNA, the CDR3 is TGTGCCAGCAGCCCGAGGCAGGGAAAAGATTCACCCCTCCACTTT.